This T cell receptor beta chain was documented in a study of cytomegalovirus exposure and HLA in healthy donors. With regard to this clone: The target antigen is unknown.

The germline V gene encodes CDR1 LGHNA and CDR2 YSLEER. Trimming at V came to 0 bases and at J to 4 bases, leaving 5 bases not matched to a gene. This CDR3 has 16 amino acids. The study ran its PCR with 60 Vbeta and 13 Jbeta primers. Clones were sequenced by immunoSEQ multiplex PCR, and TCRdb holds only the in-frame ones, with some missing. The data contain about 190,000 clones, around 85% of them singletons. Findings and caveats of the study: In vitro checks showed that a few CMV-associated chains really do target CMV antigens.

The clonotype originates from a man aged 18 to 35 in good health and CMV-seronegative. Specimen: PBMCs. The genes are TRBV4-3 and TRBJ1-4; TRBD1 aligns across 7 bases. DNA for the CDR3: TGCGCCAGCAGCCAAGATACAGGGGAGAGTAATGAAAAACTGTTTTTT. Its protein product is CASSQDTGESNEKLFF.